The 26 T cell receptor beta chains below come from one sample, sequenced in a study of CD8 T cells in Susac syndrome. Random hexamers were used to reverse transcribe the RNA input (0.5 to 1 ug). TCRdb fed the immunoSEQ multiplex PCR reads into MiXCR, producing one record per CDR3 protein. The sample holds some 100,000 distinct CDR3 sequences, 95% seen once. Sequences were obtained from CD8+ T cells from PBMCs. The source of these receptors is a human donor with Susac syndrome.

The chain uses TRBV5-1 and TRBJ1-1; TRBD1 might be the D (5 bases). The length of the CDR3 is 13 residues. Trimming left V 3 bases short and J 1 base short, with 7 bases between. Germline V CDR1 and CDR2: SGHRS, YFSETQ. The DNA of the CDR3 is TGCGCCAGCAGCTACACAGGGAACACTGAAGCTTTCTTT. Translated: CASSYTGNTEAFF.

The V gene is TRBV7-9, the J gene TRBJ2-3; 9 bases line up with TRBD1. V lost 5 bases to trimming and J lost 2 bases; unmatched junction nucleotides: 8. CDR1 SEHNR and CDR2 FQNEAQ come from the germline V gene (reference sequence). The CDR3 totals 16 residues. As DNA, the CDR3 is TGTGCCAGCAGCGACCGGGACAGGGAGTACACAGATACGCAGTATTTT. It is translated as CASSDRDREYTDTQYF.

J is TRBJ2-7 and V is TRBV14; no reliable D call. Trimming removed 5 bases from V and 4 bases from J, with 12 bases in between. Looked up from germline, CDR1 is SGHDN and CDR2 is FVKESK. The CDR3 runs 13 residues. The CDR3 DNA reads as TGTGCCAGCAGCGGCCCTCTGGGATACGAGCAGTACTTC. It translates to CASSGPLGYEQYF. Complete variable domain (other parts from reference TRBV14 and TRBJ2-7): EAGVTQFPSHSVIEKGQTVTLRCDPISGHDNLYWYRRVMGKEIKFLLHFVKESKQDESGMPNNRFLAERTGGTYSTLKVQPAELEDSGVYFCASSGPLGYEQYFGPGTRLTVT.

The CDR3 region has the DNA TGCGCCAGCAGCAAGCTAGCGGGGGGTGGTAATGAGCAGTTCTTC. This translates into CASSKLAGGGNEQFF. The V and J genes are TRBV4-1 and TRBJ2-1; TRBD2 agrees at 11 bases. The CDR3 length is 15 residues. V shed 5 bases, J shed 7 bases, and the junction held 7 bases outside the gene matches. The germline gives CDR1 MGHRA, CDR2 YSYEKL.

The CDR3 sequence: CASSALYTDTQYF. For the CDR3, the DNA is TGTGCCAGCAGCGCCCTCTACACAGATACGCAGTATTTT. The J gene is TRBJ2-3, the V gene TRBV9; D is unresolved. CDR1 SGDLS and CDR2 YYNGEE come from the germline V gene. The V end lost 3 bases, the J end lost 2 bases, and 7 bases lay between the germline ends. The CDR3 totals 13 residues.

V and J are TRBV18 and TRBJ2-7; no firm D call. Trimming took 3 bases from V and 1 from J, leaving 10 bases between them. The germline V gene encodes CDR1 KGHSH and CDR2 LQKENI. The CDR3 totals 14 residues. The CDR3 coding sequence is TGTGCCAGCTCACCGCCCAAAGCTTCCTACGAGCAGTACTTC. This codes for CASSPPKASYEQYF.

This CDR3 reads CSAPSDPGSYTF. The CDR3, as DNA: TGCAGTGCCCCTTCAGACCCCGGGAGCTACACCTTC. V gene TRBV20-1 combines with J gene TRBJ1-2; D gene ambiguous. This CDR3 has 12 amino acids. Germline-derived CDR1 and CDR2 are DFQATT and SNEGSKA (reference sequence). V lost 6 bases, J lost 9 bases, and 17 bases lay in between.

The rearrangement uses TRBV29-1 and TRBJ1-2, with TRBD1 as a possible D gene (5 bases). V gave up 6 bases and J gave up 8 bases, with 13 bases separating them. This CDR3 has 11 residues. Germline V gene sequence: CDR1 SQVTM, CDR2 ANQGSEA. The CDR3 bases are TGCAGCGTCGAGATCCGGGGGGGCTACACCTTC. Translated, it gives CSVEIRGGYTF. Drawing the rest from reference TRBV29-1 and TRBJ1-2, the complete variable domain is SAVISQKPSRDICQRGTSLTIQCQVDSQVTMMFWYRQQPGQSLTLIATANQGSEATYESGFVIDKFPISRPNLTFSTLTVSNMSPEDSSIYLCSVEIRGGYTFGSGTRLTVV.

The V call is TRBV20-1, the J call TRBJ2-1; 8 nucleotides line up with TRBD2. CDR1 is DFQATT and CDR2 is SNEGSKA in the germline V gene (reference sequence). This CDR3 has 14 residues. V was clipped by 4 bases and J by 6 bases; unmatched bases: 8. Written as DNA, the CDR3 is TGCAGTGCTACCGGACTAGCAGACTTCAATGAGCAGTTCTTC. Translating gives CSATGLADFNEQFF.

The rearrangement links TRBV29-1 to TRBJ2-5, with no clear D. This CDR3 has 11 residues. Trimming removed 7 bases at V and 5 bases at J, with 11 bases between. Germline assignment: CDR1 SQVTM and CDR2 ANQGSEA. CDR3 sequence (DNA): TGCAGCGCCCGGTTCCGGGAGACCCAGTACTTC. It codes for CSARFRETQYF.

The rearrangement uses TRBV24-1 and TRBJ2-2; D ambiguous. Trimming took 2 bases from V and 2 from J, leaving 14 bases between them. The germline gives CDR1 KGHDR, CDR2 SFDVKD. This CDR3 has 17 amino acids. Here the CDR3 reads CATSDSYPGDNTGELFF. The CDR3 nucleotides are TGTGCCACCAGTGATTCTTACCCGGGCGATAACACCGGGGAGCTGTTTTTT.

The J gene is TRBJ2-5, the V gene TRBV4-2; D ambiguous. V was shortened by 0 bases and J by 4 bases, with 3 bases between the two germline ends. Germline V lookup: CDR1 LGHNA, CDR2 YNFKEQ. The CDR3 contains 12 residues. DNA of the CDR3: TGTGCCAGCAGCCAAGATTTAGAGACCCAGTACTTC. This gives the protein CASSQDLETQYF.

The rearrangement links TRBV9 to TRBJ1-1; D is unclear. The ends were cut back, 3 bases at V and 3 bases at J, with 6 bases in the middle. The CDR3 covers 12 residues. Germline V lookup: CDR1 SGDLS, CDR2 YYNGEE. Here the CDR3 reads CASSDGDTEAFF. For the CDR3, the DNA is TGTGCCAGCAGCGACGGGGACACTGAAGCTTTCTTT.

V is TRBV20-1 and J is TRBJ2-7, with TRBD1 matching over 8 bases. Germline V gene lookup returns CDR1 DFQATT and CDR2 SNEGSKA (reference sequence). The CDR3 has 14 amino acids. The V gene end was trimmed by 1 base and the J gene end by 1 base; junction bases not matched to a gene: 3. CDR3 DNA sequence: TGCAGTGCTAGAGCGTGGACAGGGTCCTACGAGCAGTACTTC. This encodes CSARAWTGSYEQYF.

DNA of the CDR3: TGTGCCAGCAGCCGGGCGGGTCAAGAGACCCAGTACTTC. Translation gives CASSRAGQETQYF. The chain recombines TRBV27 with TRBJ2-5; a possible D gene is TRBD2 (5 bases). This CDR3 contains 13 residues. Germline assignment: CDR1 MNHEY and CDR2 SMNVEV (reference sequence). V lost 6 bases and J lost 2, with 10 bases in between.

V usage is TRBV7-8 and J usage is TRBJ1-2; no definite D call. The CDR3 length is 11 residues. CDR1 and CDR2 (germline): SGHVS, FQNEAQ. The V and J ends lost 5 bases and 14 bases respectively, with 15 bases between them. CDR3: CASSPLTEGTF. CDR3 nucleotide sequence: TGTGCCAGCAGCCCTCTCACGGAGGGTACCTTC.

The genes are TRBV3-1 and TRBJ2-1, with a tentative D call TRBD2 (5 bases). With 1 base removed from V and 5 bases from J, the gap between germline ends came to 9 bases. CDR1 and CDR2 from the germline V gene are LGHDT and YNNKEL (reference sequence). The CDR3 spans 14 residues. CDR3 region: CASSQALGNNEQFF. The CDR3 DNA sequence: TGTGCCAGCAGCCAAGCACTAGGCAACAATGAGCAGTTCTTC.

The CDR3 nucleotides read TGCAGCAGCACAGATACGCAGTATTTT. It specifies CSSTDTQYF. This chain joins TRBV20-1 and TRBJ2-3; D gene unclear. This CDR3 is built from 9 residues. CDR1 and CDR2 from the germline V gene are DFQATT and SNEGSKA (reference sequence).

The chain carries TRBV6-6 and TRBJ1-3; 8 nucleotides align to TRBD1. The germline gives CDR1 MNHNY, CDR2 SVGAGI (reference sequence). After removal of 5 bases from V and 4 bases from J, the junction contained 1 base not matched to a gene. The CDR3 extends over 13 amino acids. CDR3: CASSRDRGNTIYF. CDR3 bases: TGTGCCAGCAGTAGGGACAGGGGAAACACCATATATTTT.

This chain uses TRBV15 with TRBJ2-7; a weak D match, TRBD1 (6 bases). V shed 5 bases and J shed 4 bases, with 12 bases lying between them. The CDR3 is 13 residues long. The germline gives CDR1 LNHNV, CDR2 YYDKDF (reference sequence). For the CDR3, the DNA is TGTGCCACCAGCCTGGACAGCCTATACGAGCAGTACTTC. The encoded protein is CATSLDSLYEQYF.

This sequence joins TRBV20-1 and TRBJ1-2; no definite D call. The germline V and J ends were trimmed by 4 bases and 3 bases, with 12 bases remaining between them. Germline V gene data show CDR1 as DFQATT and CDR2 as SNEGSKA (reference sequence). CDR3 size: 13 residues. The CDR3 reads CSATLQSYYGYTF. The CDR3 region has the DNA TGCAGTGCTACGTTACAGAGCTACTATGGCTACACCTTC.

This CDR3 is CSASPRGGTHNQPQHF. The CDR3 DNA is TGCAGTGCTTCACCCCGCGGGGGGACTCACAATCAGCCCCAGCATTTT. V is TRBV20-1 and J is TRBJ1-5; D may be TRBD1 (5 bases). CDR3 length equals 16 residues. Trimming took off 5 bases at V and 3 bases at J, with 20 bases between the two ends. In germline, CDR1 is DFQATT, CDR2 SNEGSKA (reference sequence).

The table lists this clonotype with a count of one. The chain's CDR3 is CASSAPNTEAFF. The DNA of the CDR3 is TGTGCCAGCAGCGCCCCGAACACTGAAGCTTTCTTT. This chain connects TRBV9 to TRBJ1-1, with D hard to call. Germline assignment: CDR1 SGDLS and CDR2 YYNGEE. The V end lost 3 bases, the J end lost 1 base, and 4 bases lay between the germline ends. CDR3 length: 12 residues.

The J gene is TRBJ2-3, the V gene TRBV29-1, with 9 bases identical to TRBD1. With 4 bases clipped from V and 5 bases from J, the junction kept 1 base outside the gene matches. In germline, CDR1 is SQVTM, CDR2 ANQGSEA. The CDR3 spans 12 residues. Written as DNA, the CDR3 is TGCAGCGTTGGACAGGGGGAAGATACGCAGTATTTT. Amino acids: CSVGQGEDTQYF.

This sequence joins TRBV5-1 and TRBJ1-2, with TRBD1 matching 7 bases. The CDR3 is 16 amino acids. Per the germline V gene, CDR1 is SGHRS and CDR2 is YFSETQ. Unmatched junction bases numbered 6, after V lost 1 base and J lost 0 bases. Here the CDR3 reads CASSLMTGHTNYGYTF. CDR3 in DNA: TGCGCCAGCAGCTTGATGACAGGGCATACTAACTATGGCTACACCTTC.

The chain carries TRBV11-2 and TRBJ2-7, with D perhaps TRBD1 or TRBD2 (5 bases each). The germline V gene encodes CDR1 SGHAT and CDR2 FQNNGV. V lost 5 bases and J 6 bases, leaving 17 bases between the germline ends. This CDR3 has 14 residues. CDR3 loop: CASSPGTNRIEQYF. CDR3 coding DNA: TGTGCCAGCAGCCCCGGGACCAACCGGATCGAGCAGTACTTC. Full variable domain (outside the CDR3, taken from reference TRBV11-2 and TRBJ2-7): EAGVAQSPRYKIIEKRQSVAFWCNPISGHATLYWYQQILGQGPKLLIQFQNNGVVDDSQLPKDRFSAERLKGVDSTLKIQPAKLEDSAVYLCASSPGTNRIEQYFGPGTRLTVT.